This is a list of T cell receptor beta chains from one sample in a study of blood T cell repertoires in COVID-19. Some clones are missing from TCRdb's copy, which holds only in-frame ones; the method was immunoSEQ multiplex PCR. The data contain over 150,000 clones, around nine tenths of them singletons. Sequencing was carried out using peripheral blood. The receptors were sampled from a woman aged 80 or over with COVID-19, enrolled during active disease. The CDR3 runs from the conserved cysteine through the conserved F or W. A D gene is named only where the DNA matches it firmly. Only part of the rows carry a size: once, few, many, or a class if the clone is expanded.

TRBV27	15	TRBD2	-	TRBJ2-1	TGTGCCAGCAGCCCCGGGACTAGCGGGGGCAATGAGCAGTTCTTC	CASSPGTSGGNEQFF
TRBV6-1	16	-	-	TRBJ1-2	TGTGCCAGCAGTGAAACCCCCACTACAGGGACCAATGGCTACACCTTC	CASSETPTTGTNGYTF
TRBV19	15	-	-	TRBJ2-1	TGTGCCAGTAGTAGGGACTCCCTCTTCGTGGGTGAGCAGTTCTTC	CASSRDSLFVGEQFF
TRBV6-4	12	-	once	TRBJ2-1	TGTGCCCGCTTCCGGAGTCATAATGAGCAGTTCTTC	CARFRSHNEQFF
TRBV3-1/TRBV3-2	14	TRBD1	once	TRBJ1-2	TGTGCCAGCAGCCTCCGGGACAGGGATACTGGCTACACCTTC	CASSLRDRDTGYTF
TRBV6-5	14	TRBD1	-	TRBJ1-2	TGTGCCAGCAGCCAAAGGGGACAGGGAGATGGCTACACCTTC	CASSQRGQGDGYTF
TRBV7-9	14	TRBD2	-	TRBJ2-1	TGTGCCAGCAGCTTACTAGCGGGAGACGGTGAGCAGTTCTTC	CASSLLAGDGEQFF
TRBV13	14	-	-	TRBJ1-2	TGTGCCAGCACGACAGGCTATCAGGGTTATGGCTACACCTTC	CASTTGYQGYGYTF
TRBV6-2/TRBV6-3	15	TRBD2	many	TRBJ2-3	TGTGCCAGCAGTGGAGGACTAGCGCACACAGATACGCAGTATTTT	CASSGGLAHTDTQYF
TRBV3-1/TRBV3-2	14	-	-	TRBJ1-1	TGTGCCAGCAGCCAAATAAACGCCGGGACAGAAGCTTTCTTT	CASSQINAGTEAFF
TRBV7-9	17	TRBD1	-	TRBJ1-3	TGTGCCAGCAGCTTAGGAACAGGGGCCCTCTCTGGAAACACCATATATTTT	CASSLGTGALSGNTIYF
TRBV5-1	15	-	-	TRBJ1-1	TGCGCCAGCAGCTTCAATGCCGGGACAAAGTCTGAAGCTTTCTTT	CASSFNAGTKSEAFF
TRBV3-1/TRBV3-2	14	-	once	TRBJ2-7	TGTGCCAGCAGCCCGGACATTGCCACCTACGAGCAGTACTTC	CASSPDIATYEQYF
TRBV19	14	-	-	TRBJ2-7	TGTGCCAGTAGTATGTATGCGGTTACCTACGAGCAGTACTTC	CASSMYAVTYEQYF
TRBV6-5	15	-	once	TRBJ2-1	TGTGCCAGCAGTAAAACATCGACAGGGCGGGGTGAGCAGTTCTTC	CASSKTSTGRGEQFF